The TCR beta chain under discussion was sequenced for a study of blood T cell repertoires in COVID-19. Across the whole study: Acute and convalescent COVID-19 specimens originated in the United States, Italy and Spain.

How the authors handled the data: Counts of nucleated cells, estimated from reference gene primer amplification, were obtained. Method: immunoSEQ multiplex PCR; TCRdb's copy keeps in-frame clones and lacks some. The DNA gave D and trimming, while V, J and clone size come from that table. The data hold about 280,000 clones, with about 90% observed a single time. Trimming removed 3 bases from V and 3 bases from J; junction bases left unmatched: 4. Germline CDR1 and CDR2: SGHRS and YFSETQ. This CDR3 contains 14 residues. Sequencing was performed on peripheral blood. The V call is TRBV5-1, the J call TRBJ1-2; 8 bases match TRBD1. The TCR sequence derives from a young woman who had recovered from COVID-19. As DNA, the CDR3 is TGCGCCAGCAGCTCGGGGACAGGAGACTATGGCTACACCTTC. It specifies CASSSGTGDYGYTF.